Listed below are T cell receptor beta chains from one sample, sequenced in a study of spatial heterogeneity in lung cancer. TCRdb itself ran the 5' RACE reads through MiXCR, one entry per CDR3 protein. This sample has some 110,000 distinct CDR3 sequences, with 10% to 15% found just once. Sequencing used PBMCs, obtained at follow-up. The receptors were gathered from a male donor with early-stage non-small cell lung cancer. Each CDR3 is given with its conserved first and last residue. The D gene is left open where the match is weak. Clone size is shown for a subset of rows, as once, few, many or a class of expanded clone.

v_gene,j_gene,d_gene,abundance,CDR3aa,CDR3nt
TRBV7-9,TRBJ1-4,.,.,CASSLTGADPYATNEKLFF,TGTGCCAGCAGCCTCACAGGCGCGGATCCCTATGCAACTAATGAAAAACTGTTTTTT
TRBV14,TRBJ1-1,.,.,CASSLKTEAFF,TGTGCCAGCAGCTTAAAGACTGAAGCTTTCTTT
TRBV5-5,TRBJ2-6,.,few,CASSPEVFSGANVLTF,TGTGCCAGCAGCCCGGAGGTCTTCTCTGGGGCCAACGTCCTGACTTTC
TRBV9,TRBJ2-3,.,.,CASSVEGWQHTDTQYF,TGTGCCAGCAGCGTGGAGGGCTGGCAGCACACAGATACGCAGTATTTT
TRBV18,TRBJ2-3,.,.,CASSPSRVSRTDTQYF,TGTGCCAGCTCACCTTCGAGGGTTTCGAGGACAGATACGCAGTATTTT
TRBV10-2,TRBJ1-5,TRBD1,few,CASSEYGTGPQPQHF,TGCGCCAGCAGTGAGTACGGGACAGGGCCTCAGCCCCAGCATTTT
TRBV7-2,TRBJ1-2,TRBD1,many,CASSLNRGDYGYTF,TGTGCCAGCAGCTTAAACAGGGGTGACTATGGCTACACCTTC
TRBV7-2,TRBJ2-3,.,.,CASSFRSGGGTDTQYF,TGTGCCAGCAGCTTTAGGTCAGGTGGAGGCACAGATACGCAGTATTTT
TRBV6-2/TRBV6-3,TRBJ2-2,.,few,CASSYSVTGELFF,TGTGCCAGCAGTTACTCCGTCACCGGGGAGCTGTTTTTT
TRBV10-3,TRBJ2-1,.,few,CAISADTRSYNEQFF,TGTGCCATCAGTGCGGACACCCGCTCCTACAATGAGCAGTTCTTC
TRBV7-2,TRBJ1-5,.,few,CASSLVSGNQPQHF,TGTGCCAGCAGCTTAGTGTCAGGCAATCAGCCCCAGCATTTT
TRBV7-9,TRBJ1-1,.,many,CASSPQSGGTEAFF,TGTGCCAGCAGCCCTCAGTCGGGGGGGACTGAAGCTTTCTTT
TRBV7-9,TRBJ2-3,TRBD1,many,CASSSTGGRYTQYF,TGTGCCAGCAGCTCGACAGGGGGGCGCTATACGCAGTATTTT
TRBV7-9,TRBJ1-6,TRBD1,.,CASSFTGENSPLHF,TGTGCCAGCAGCTTCACAGGGGAAAATTCACCCCTCCACTTT